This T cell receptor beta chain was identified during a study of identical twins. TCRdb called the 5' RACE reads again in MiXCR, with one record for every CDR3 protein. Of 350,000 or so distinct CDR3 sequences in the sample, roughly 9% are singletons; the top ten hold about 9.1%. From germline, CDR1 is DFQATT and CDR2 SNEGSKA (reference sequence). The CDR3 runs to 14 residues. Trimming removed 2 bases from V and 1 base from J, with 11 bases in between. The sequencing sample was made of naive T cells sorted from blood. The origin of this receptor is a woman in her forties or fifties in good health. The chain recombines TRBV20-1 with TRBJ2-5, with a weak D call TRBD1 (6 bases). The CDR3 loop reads CSARLNRVQETQYF. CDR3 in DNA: TGCAGTGCTAGATTAAACAGGGTCCAAGAGACCCAGTACTTC.